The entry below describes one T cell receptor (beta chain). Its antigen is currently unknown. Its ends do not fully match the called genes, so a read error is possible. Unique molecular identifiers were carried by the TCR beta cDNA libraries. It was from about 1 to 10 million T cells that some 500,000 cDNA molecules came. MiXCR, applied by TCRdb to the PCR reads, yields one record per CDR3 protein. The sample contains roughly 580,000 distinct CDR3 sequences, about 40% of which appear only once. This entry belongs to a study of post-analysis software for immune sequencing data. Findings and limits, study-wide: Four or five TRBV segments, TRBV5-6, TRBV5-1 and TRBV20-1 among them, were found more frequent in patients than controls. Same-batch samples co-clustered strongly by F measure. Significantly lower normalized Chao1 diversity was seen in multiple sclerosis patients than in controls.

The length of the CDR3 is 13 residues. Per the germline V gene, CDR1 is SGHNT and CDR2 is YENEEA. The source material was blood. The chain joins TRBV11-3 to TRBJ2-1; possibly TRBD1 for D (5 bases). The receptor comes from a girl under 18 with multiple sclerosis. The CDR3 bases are TGTGCCGGCAGCTTAGGCGCGGTCCAGGGGCAGTTCTTC. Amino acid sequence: CAGSLGAVQGQFF.